This T cell receptor beta chain was observed in a study of early T cells in non-severe SARS-CoV-2 infection. Overall study context: With bulk RNA from unsorted whole blood as input, sequencing yielded unpaired chains.

V lost 2 bases to trimming and J lost 4 bases; unmatched junction nucleotides: 4. The germline V gene has CDR1 MDHEN and CDR2 SYDVKM. The CDR3 contains 15 residues. Attached unique molecular identifiers marked individual cDNA molecules. TCRdb re-derived calls from the 5' RACE reads in MiXCR, one entry per CDR3 protein. The top ten hold about 3.4% of the sample, which has around 66,000 distinct CDR3 sequences, 5.9% seen once. This clonotype was seen repeatedly, ten times or more. V and J are TRBV28 and TRBJ2-1, with 8 bases aligning to TRBD2. This clonotype was sampled from an adult who was a healthcare worker with PCR-confirmed SARS-CoV-2 infection or an uninfected control (not recorded which). The sample was whole blood, taken at baseline. The CDR3 nucleotides read TGTGCCAGCAGTTTAGCTAGCGGGCCTTACAATGAGCAGTTCTTC. Residues: CASSLASGPYNEQFF.